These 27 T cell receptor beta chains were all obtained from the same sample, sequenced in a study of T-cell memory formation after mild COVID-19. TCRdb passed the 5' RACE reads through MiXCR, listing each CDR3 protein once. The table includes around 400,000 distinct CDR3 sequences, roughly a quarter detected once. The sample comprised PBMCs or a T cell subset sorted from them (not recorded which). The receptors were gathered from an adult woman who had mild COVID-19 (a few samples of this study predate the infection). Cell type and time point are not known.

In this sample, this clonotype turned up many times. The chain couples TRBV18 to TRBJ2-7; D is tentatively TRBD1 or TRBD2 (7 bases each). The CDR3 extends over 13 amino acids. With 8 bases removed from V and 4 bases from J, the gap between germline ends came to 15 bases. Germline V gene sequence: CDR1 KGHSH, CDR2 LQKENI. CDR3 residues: CASSPRGGYEQYF. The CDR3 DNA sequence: TGTGCCAGCAGTCCCAGGGGGGGGTACGAGCAGTACTTC.

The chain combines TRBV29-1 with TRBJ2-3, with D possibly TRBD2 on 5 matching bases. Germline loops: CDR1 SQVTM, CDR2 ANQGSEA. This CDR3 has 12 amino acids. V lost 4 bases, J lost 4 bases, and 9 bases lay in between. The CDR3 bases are TGCAGCGTTGGCCCCGGGGCAGATACGCAGTATTTT. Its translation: CSVGPGADTQYF.

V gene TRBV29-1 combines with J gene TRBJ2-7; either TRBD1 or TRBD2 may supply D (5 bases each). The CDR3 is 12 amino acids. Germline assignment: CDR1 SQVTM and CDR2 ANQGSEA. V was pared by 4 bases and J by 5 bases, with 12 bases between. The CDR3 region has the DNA TGCAGCGTTGGGGCAGGGCGGGACGAGCAGTACTTC. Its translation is CSVGAGRDEQYF.

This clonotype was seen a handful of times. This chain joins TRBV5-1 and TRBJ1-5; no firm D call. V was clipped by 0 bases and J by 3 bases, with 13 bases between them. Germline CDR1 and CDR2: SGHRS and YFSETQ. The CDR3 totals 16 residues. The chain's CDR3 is CASSLGEHADNQPQHF. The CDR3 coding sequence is TGCGCCAGCAGCTTGGGAGAGCATGCGGACAATCAGCCCCAGCATTTT.

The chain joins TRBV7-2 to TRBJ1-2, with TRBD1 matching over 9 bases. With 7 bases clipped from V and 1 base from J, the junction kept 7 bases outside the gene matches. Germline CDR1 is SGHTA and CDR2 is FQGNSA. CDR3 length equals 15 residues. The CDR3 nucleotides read TGTGCCAGCAACAAGCTGACAGGGGGTAACTATGGCTACACCTTC. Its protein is CASNKLTGGNYGYTF.

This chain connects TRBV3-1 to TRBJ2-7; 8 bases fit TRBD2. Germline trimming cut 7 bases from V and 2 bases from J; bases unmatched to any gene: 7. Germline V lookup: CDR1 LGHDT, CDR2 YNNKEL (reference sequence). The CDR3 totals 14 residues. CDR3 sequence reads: CASNPAGAAYEQYF. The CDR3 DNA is TGTGCCAGCAACCCAGCGGGGGCGGCCTACGAGCAGTACTTC.

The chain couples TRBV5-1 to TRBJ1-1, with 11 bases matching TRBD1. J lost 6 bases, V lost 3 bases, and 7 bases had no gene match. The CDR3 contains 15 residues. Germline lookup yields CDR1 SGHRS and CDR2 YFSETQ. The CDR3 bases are TGCGCCAGCAGCTGGGGGGACAGGGGGATTTCTGAAGCTTTCTTT. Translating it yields CASSWGDRGISEAFF.

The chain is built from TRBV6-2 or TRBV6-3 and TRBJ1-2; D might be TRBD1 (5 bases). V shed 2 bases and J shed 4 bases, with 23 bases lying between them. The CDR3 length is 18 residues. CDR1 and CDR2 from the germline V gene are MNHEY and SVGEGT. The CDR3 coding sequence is TGTGCCAGCAGTTACGGGGCTCTTCTCTTGGCAACCATCTATGGCTACACCTTC. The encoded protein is CASSYGALLLATIYGYTF.

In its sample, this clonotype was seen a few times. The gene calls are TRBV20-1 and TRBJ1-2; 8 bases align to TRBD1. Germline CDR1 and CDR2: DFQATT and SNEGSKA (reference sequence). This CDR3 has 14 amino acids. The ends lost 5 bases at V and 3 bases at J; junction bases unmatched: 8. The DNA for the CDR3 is TGCAGTGCTCGATCCAGGGGGCGGGACTATGGCTACACCTTC. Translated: CSARSRGRDYGYTF.

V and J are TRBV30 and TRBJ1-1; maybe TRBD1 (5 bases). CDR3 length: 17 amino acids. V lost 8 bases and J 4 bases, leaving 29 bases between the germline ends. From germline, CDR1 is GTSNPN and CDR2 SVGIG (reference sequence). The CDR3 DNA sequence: TGTGCCCCCCCGAGGGTAGGGAGGGGTGAGGGCGGCACTGAAGCTTTCTTT. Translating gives CAPPRVGRGEGGTEAFF.

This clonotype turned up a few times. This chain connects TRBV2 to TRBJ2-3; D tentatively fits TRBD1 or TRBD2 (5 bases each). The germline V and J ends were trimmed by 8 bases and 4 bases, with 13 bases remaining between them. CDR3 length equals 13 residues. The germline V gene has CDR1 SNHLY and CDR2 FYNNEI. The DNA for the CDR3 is TGTGCCAGCGGGGCCCCCGGGGCAGATACGCAGTATTTT. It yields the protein CASGAPGADTQYF.

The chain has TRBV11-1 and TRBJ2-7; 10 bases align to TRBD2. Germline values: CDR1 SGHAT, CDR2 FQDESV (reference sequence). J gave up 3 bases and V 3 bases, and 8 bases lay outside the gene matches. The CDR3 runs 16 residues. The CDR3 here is CASSFSGRVRVYEQYF. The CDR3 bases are TGTGCCAGCAGCTTCAGCGGGAGGGTGAGGGTCTACGAGCAGTACTTC.

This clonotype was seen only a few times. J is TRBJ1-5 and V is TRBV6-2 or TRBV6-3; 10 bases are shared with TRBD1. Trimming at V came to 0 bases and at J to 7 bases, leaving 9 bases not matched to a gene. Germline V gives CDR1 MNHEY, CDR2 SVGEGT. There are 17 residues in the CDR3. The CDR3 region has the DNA TGTGCCAGCAGTTACTCGATTGGGACAGGGGATTACCAGCCCCAGCATTTT. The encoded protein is CASSYSIGTGDYQPQHF.

Here the CDR3 DNA reads TGTGCCAGCACCTTCCGGTCCAGCGGGAGGTATACGCAGTATTTT. The encoded protein is CASTFRSSGRYTQYF. The genes are TRBV5-5 and TRBJ2-3, with 9 nucleotides matching TRBD2. After removal of 6 bases from V and 7 bases from J, the junction contained 12 bases not matched to a gene. Germline CDR1 is SGHKS and CDR2 is YYEKEE (reference sequence). This CDR3 is 15 amino acids long. The entire variable domain, with the rest obtained from reference TRBV5-5 and TRBJ2-3, is as follows: DAGVTQSPTHLIKTRGQQVTLRCSPISGHKSVSWYQQVLGQGPQFIFQYYEKEERGRGNFPDRFSARQFPNYSSELNVNALLLGDSALYLCASTFRSSGRYTQYFGPGTRLTVL.

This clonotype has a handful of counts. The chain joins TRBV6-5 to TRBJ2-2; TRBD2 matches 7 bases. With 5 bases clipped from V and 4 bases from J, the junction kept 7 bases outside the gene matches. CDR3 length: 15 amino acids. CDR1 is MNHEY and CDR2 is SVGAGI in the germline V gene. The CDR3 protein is CASSSRDYPTGELFF. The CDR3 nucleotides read TGTGCCAGCAGTAGCCGGGACTACCCCACCGGGGAGCTGTTTTTT.

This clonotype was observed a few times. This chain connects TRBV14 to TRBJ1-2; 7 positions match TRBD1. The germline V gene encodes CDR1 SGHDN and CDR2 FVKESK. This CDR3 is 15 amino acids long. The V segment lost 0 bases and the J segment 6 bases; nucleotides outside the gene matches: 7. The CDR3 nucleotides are TGTGCCAGCAGCCAAGAAGGGAAGGGGGCGAATGGCTACACCTTC. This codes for CASSQEGKGANGYTF. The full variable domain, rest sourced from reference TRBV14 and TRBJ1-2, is EAGVTQFPSHSVIEKGQTVTLRCDPISGHDNLYWYRRVMGKEIKFLLHFVKESKQDESGMPNNRFLAERTGGTYSTLKVQPAELEDSGVYFCASSQEGKGANGYTFGSGTRLTVV.

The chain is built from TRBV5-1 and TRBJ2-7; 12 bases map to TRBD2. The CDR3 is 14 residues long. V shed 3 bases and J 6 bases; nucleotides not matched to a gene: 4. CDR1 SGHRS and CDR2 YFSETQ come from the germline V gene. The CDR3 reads CASSSSGREGEQYF. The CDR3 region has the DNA TGCGCCAGCAGCTCTAGCGGGAGGGAAGGCGAGCAGTACTTC.

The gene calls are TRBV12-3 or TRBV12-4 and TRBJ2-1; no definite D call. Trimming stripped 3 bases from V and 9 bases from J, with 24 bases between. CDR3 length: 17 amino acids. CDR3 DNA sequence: TGTGCCAGCAGTTTCAGATTTATGACCGAGGTCCATGGTGAGCAGTTCTTC. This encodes CASSFRFMTEVHGEQFF.

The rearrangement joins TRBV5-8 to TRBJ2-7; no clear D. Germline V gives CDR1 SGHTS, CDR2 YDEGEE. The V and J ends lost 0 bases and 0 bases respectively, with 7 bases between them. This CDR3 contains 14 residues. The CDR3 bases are TGTGCCAGCAGCTTGGGCGACTTCTCCTACGAGCAGTACTTC. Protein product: CASSLGDFSYEQYF.

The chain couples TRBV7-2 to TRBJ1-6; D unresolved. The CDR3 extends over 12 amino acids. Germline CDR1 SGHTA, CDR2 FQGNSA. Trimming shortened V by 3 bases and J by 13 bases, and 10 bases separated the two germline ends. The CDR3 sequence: CASSFLAGPLHF. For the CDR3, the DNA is TGTGCCAGCAGCTTCCTCGCTGGGCCCCTCCACTTT. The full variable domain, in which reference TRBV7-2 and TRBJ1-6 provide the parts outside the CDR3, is GAGVSQSPSNKVTEKGKDVELRCDPISGHTALYWYRQSLGQGLEFLIYFQGNSAPDKSGLPSDRFSAERTGGSVSTLTIQRTQQEDSAVYLCASSFLAGPLHFGNGTRLTVT.

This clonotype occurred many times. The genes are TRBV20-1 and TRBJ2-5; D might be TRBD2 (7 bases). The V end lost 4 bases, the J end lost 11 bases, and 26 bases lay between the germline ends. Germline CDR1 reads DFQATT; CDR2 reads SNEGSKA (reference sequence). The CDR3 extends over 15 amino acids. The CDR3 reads CSATPLRGGAPGQYF. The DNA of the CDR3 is TGCAGTGCTACGCCCCTCCGCGGGGGCGCACCCGGACAGTACTTC.

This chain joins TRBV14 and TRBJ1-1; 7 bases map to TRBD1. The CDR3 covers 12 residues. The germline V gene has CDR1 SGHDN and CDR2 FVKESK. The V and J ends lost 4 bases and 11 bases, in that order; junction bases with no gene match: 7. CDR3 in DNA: TGTGCCAGCAGCCGCGACAGGGTGGGGGCTTTCTTT. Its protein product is CASSRDRVGAFF.

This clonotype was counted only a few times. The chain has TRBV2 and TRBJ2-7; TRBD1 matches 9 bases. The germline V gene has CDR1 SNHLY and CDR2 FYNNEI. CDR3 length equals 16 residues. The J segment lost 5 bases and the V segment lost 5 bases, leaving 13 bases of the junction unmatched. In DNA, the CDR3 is TGTGCCAGCAGTTCTGCGACAGGGGGAAGTTGGGACGAGCAGTACTTC. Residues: CASSSATGGSWDEQYF.

For the CDR3, the DNA is TGCGCCAGCAGCCTCATCTCTAGCGGCTTAAAATACAATGAGCAGTTCTTC. This translates into CASSLISSGLKYNEQFF. The chain has TRBV5-1 and TRBJ2-1; TRBD2 matches 7 bases. The CDR3 has 17 amino acids. Looked up from germline, CDR1 is SGHRS and CDR2 is YFSETQ. Losses at the gene ends were 4 bases for V and 4 bases for J; bases not matched to a gene: 14.

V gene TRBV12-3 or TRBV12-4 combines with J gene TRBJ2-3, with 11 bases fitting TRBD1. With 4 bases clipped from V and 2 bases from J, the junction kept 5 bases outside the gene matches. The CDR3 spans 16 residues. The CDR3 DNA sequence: TGTGCCAGCAGTTCATGGGGACAGGGGGACACAGATACGCAGTATTTT. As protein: CASSSWGQGDTDTQYF.

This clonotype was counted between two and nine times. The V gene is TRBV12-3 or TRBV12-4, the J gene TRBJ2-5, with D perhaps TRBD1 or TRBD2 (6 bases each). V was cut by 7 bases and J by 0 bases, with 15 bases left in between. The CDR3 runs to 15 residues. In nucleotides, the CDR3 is TGTGCCAGCACTCCCCGGAGGGGGTACCAAGAGACCCAGTACTTC. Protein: CASTPRRGYQETQYF.

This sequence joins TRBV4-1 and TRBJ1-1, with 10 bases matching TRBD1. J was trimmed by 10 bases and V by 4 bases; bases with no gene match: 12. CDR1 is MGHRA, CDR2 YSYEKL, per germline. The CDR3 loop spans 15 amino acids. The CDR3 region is CASSLSVPGQGLAFF. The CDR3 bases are TGCGCCAGCAGCCTATCCGTCCCGGGACAGGGGTTAGCTTTCTTT.